A single sample gave rise to the 22 T cell receptor beta chains below, sequenced in a study of identical twins. One entry per CDR3 protein, called by TCRdb with MiXCR from the 5' RACE reads. The data contain 200,000 to 250,000 distinct CDR3 sequences, over 5.5% of them singletons. The data were also submitted as part of a second study, on T cells expressing NK-cell markers.

Sample: CD8+ T cells sorted from blood. Receptor source: a woman between 18 and 29 years old in good health.

This clonotype has ten or more counts. The germline gene is not matched at one end of the junction; a read error may be the cause. This chain connects TRBV5-6 to TRBJ2-4; tentative D call: TRBD2 (6 bases). This CDR3 contains 12 residues. Germline CDR1 is SGHDT and CDR2 is YYEEEE. This chain's CDR3 is CASSLGGNIQYF. DNA for the CDR3: TGTGCCAGCAGTTTGGGGGGAAACATTCAGTACTTC.

In its sample, this clonotype was seen many times. The chain links TRBV9 to TRBJ2-1; 8 nucleotides match TRBD2. Germline V gene data show CDR1 as SGDLS and CDR2 as YYNGEE. This CDR3 has 15 amino acids. The junction had 11 bases not matched to a gene; V was cut back by 5 bases and J by 7 bases. In DNA, the CDR3 is TGTGCCAGCAGTTTTTATACCGGGACTAGGAATGAGCAGTTCTTC. Its protein is CASSFYTGTRNEQFF.

This rearrangement joins TRBV5-1 to TRBJ2-7; tentatively, D is TRBD2 (7 bases). This CDR3 region has 15 residues. V lost 0 bases, J lost 1 base, and 11 bases lay in between. Looked up from germline, CDR1 is SGHRS and CDR2 is YFSETQ. The CDR3 here is CASSLAGGGSYEQYF. The CDR3 nucleotides are TGCGCCAGCAGCTTGGCGGGGGGCGGGTCCTACGAGCAGTACTTC. The variable domain in full, with the rest retrieved from reference TRBV5-1 and TRBJ2-7, is KAGVTQTPRYLIKTRGQQVTLSCSPISGHRSVSWYQQTPGQGLQFLFEYFSETQRNKGNFPGRFSGRQFSNSRSEMNVSTLELGDSALYLCASSLAGGGSYEQYFGPGTRLTVT.

This clonotype was seen repeatedly, ten times or more. This sequence joins TRBV11-2 and TRBJ2-1; D gene ambiguous. V was cut by 5 bases and J by 9 bases, with 11 bases left in between. The CDR3 has 12 amino acids. The germline CDR1 and CDR2 sequences are SGHAT and FQNNGV. Here the CDR3 DNA reads TGTGCCAGCAGCCCCCAGCCTAGTGAGCAGTTCTTC. Translated: CASSPQPSEQFF.

V is TRBV3-1 and J is TRBJ2-7, with a possible D match to TRBD1 (5 bases). V was pared by 4 bases and J by 3 bases, with 10 bases between. Per germline, CDR1 LGHDT and CDR2 YNNKEL (reference sequence). The CDR3 loop spans 13 amino acids. This CDR3 is CASSPQGYYEQYF. The CDR3 coding sequence is TGTGCCAGCAGCCCCCAGGGATACTACGAGCAGTACTTC.

This clonotype was picked up a small number of times. This sequence joins TRBV2 and TRBJ2-3, with 11 bases lining up with TRBD2. Germline values: CDR1 SNHLY, CDR2 FYNNEI. This CDR3 has 17 residues. V shed 4 bases and J 4 bases; nucleotides not matched to a gene: 10. CDR3 protein: CASSVSDGTSGPDTQYF. CDR3 nucleotides: TGTGCCAGCAGTGTTTCAGACGGGACTAGCGGTCCAGATACGCAGTATTTT.

At least ten counts were recorded for this clonotype. V is TRBV6-1 and J is TRBJ1-4; a weak D match, TRBD1 (5 bases). This CDR3 has 12 residues. V was clipped by 9 bases and J by 5 bases, with 10 bases between them. CDR1 MNHNS and CDR2 SASEGT come from the germline V gene. The CDR3 protein is CASRGINEKLFF. CDR3 in DNA: TGTGCCAGTAGGGGTATAAATGAAAAACTGTTTTTT.

This clonotype has more than one count but fewer than ten. This sequence joins TRBV7-2 and TRBJ2-7; D is perhaps TRBD1 (6 bases). V lost 5 bases and J 0 bases, leaving 14 bases between the germline ends. The CDR3 has 15 amino acids. Germline lookup yields CDR1 SGHTA and CDR2 FQGNSA. CDR3 nucleotides: TGTGCCAGCAGCCAAGCTCGAGGGGGCTCCTACGAGCAGTACTTC. Translation: CASSQARGGSYEQYF.

This clonotype has a handful of counts. The chain recombines TRBV5-1 with TRBJ2-1, with D tentatively TRBD1 or TRBD2 (7 bases each). The germline gives CDR1 SGHRS, CDR2 YFSETQ. The CDR3 runs to 15 residues. Trimming shortened V by 0 bases and J by 5 bases, and 12 bases separated the two germline ends. CDR3 DNA sequence: TGCGCCAGCAGCTTGGAGGCAGGGGGGGACAATGAGCAGTTCTTC. Residues: CASSLEAGGDNEQFF.

This clonotype has just a few counts. The chain carries TRBV27 and TRBJ2-5, with D possibly TRBD2 on 6 matching bases. V was pared by 0 bases and J by 6 bases, with 11 bases between. The CDR3 consists of 14 residues. The germline V gene encodes CDR1 MNHEY and CDR2 SMNVEV (reference sequence). The CDR3 loop reads CASSLSSGEKTQYF. The CDR3 DNA reads as TGTGCCAGCAGTTTATCGTCGGGGGAAAAGACCCAGTACTTC.

This chain connects TRBV12-3 or TRBV12-4 to TRBJ1-3; a possible D gene is TRBD1 (5 bases). The CDR3 runs 13 residues. The germline V and J ends were trimmed by 3 bases and 4 bases, with 7 bases remaining between them. The CDR3 DNA reads as TGTGCCAGCAGTTTTCGACAGGGAAACACCATATATTTT. Amino acids: CASSFRQGNTIYF.

This clonotype occurred a few times. The chain couples TRBV6-2 or TRBV6-3 to TRBJ2-3, with D perhaps matching TRBD2 (6 bases). The germline CDR1 and CDR2 sequences are MNHEY and SVGEGT. The V gene lost 3 bases and the J gene lost 7 bases, with 17 bases spanning the gap. This CDR3 has 15 residues. CDR3 protein: CASSYLVGSRNTQYF. As DNA, the CDR3 is TGTGCCAGCAGTTATCTTGTCGGGAGTAGGAATACGCAGTATTTT.

This clonotype came up a few times. The V gene is TRBV11-2, the J gene TRBJ2-7, with 7 bases fitting TRBD1. J gave up 5 bases and V 5 bases, and 6 bases lay outside the gene matches. Germline V CDR1 and CDR2: SGHAT, FQNNGV. The length of the CDR3 is 13 residues. CDR3 coding DNA: TGTGCCAGCAGCCCAGGGGGTCTCAACGAGCAGTACTTC. As protein: CASSPGGLNEQYF.

This clonotype was observed at least ten times. The gene calls are TRBV6-5 and TRBJ2-1; D is possibly TRBD1 (5 bases). V dropped 5 bases and J dropped 4 bases, with 6 bases sitting between them. Germline CDR1 and CDR2: MNHEY and SVGAGI. CDR3 length: 12 amino acids. CDR3 protein: CASSTGYNEQFF. The CDR3 DNA follows: TGTGCCAGCAGTACAGGATACAATGAGCAGTTCTTC.

This clonotype was observed at least ten times. The CDR3 DNA is TGCGCCAGCAGCTTGGGCAGCTCCTATAATTCACCCCTCCACTTT. Translation gives CASSLGSSYNSPLHF. This chain uses TRBV5-1 with TRBJ1-6; D unclear. The CDR3 is made up of 15 amino acids. Trimming stripped 0 bases from V and 0 bases from J, with 4 bases between. Germline CDR1 is SGHRS and CDR2 is YFSETQ.

This clonotype was recorded at least ten times. CDR3 loop: CASSARNEQFF. CDR3 nucleotides: TGTGCCAGCAGCGCCCGCAATGAGCAGTTCTTC. The chain joins TRBV6-2 or TRBV6-3 to TRBJ2-1; D gene uncertain. The CDR3 length is 11 residues. V gave up 6 bases and J gave up 6 bases, with 6 bases separating them. Germline CDR1 and CDR2: MNHEY and SVGEGT.

Only a few counts were recorded for this clonotype. The chain joins TRBV3-1 to TRBJ1-3; possibly TRBD1 for D (5 bases). The V and J ends lost 6 bases and 2 bases respectively, with 14 bases between them. From germline, CDR1 is LGHDT and CDR2 YNNKEL (reference sequence). The CDR3 contains 15 residues. CDR3 in DNA: TGTGCCAGCAGTTATCAGGGACCTACTGGAAACACCATATATTTT. Translation gives CASSYQGPTGNTIYF.

The chain carries TRBV7-9 and TRBJ1-1; TRBD1 aligns across 7 bases. Germline trimming cut 7 bases from V and 7 bases from J; bases unmatched to any gene: 6. The germline CDR1 and CDR2 sequences are SEHNR and FQNEAQ (reference sequence). The CDR3 is 12 residues long. CDR3 nucleotide sequence: TGTGCCAGCAAACAGGGGATTGATGAAGCTTTCTTT. It is translated as CASKQGIDEAFF.

The chain is built from TRBV6-1 and TRBJ2-5; D is perhaps TRBD1 or TRBD2 (6 bases each). The germline V gene encodes CDR1 MNHNS and CDR2 SASEGT. With 5 bases removed from V and 5 bases from J, the gap between germline ends came to 15 bases. The CDR3 contains 14 residues. The CDR3, as DNA: TGTGCCAGCAGTCCCCGGGGGCTGGAGGAGACCCAGTACTTC. Translation: CASSPRGLEETQYF.

This chain joins TRBV27 and TRBJ1-6; D gene unclear. The V end lost 2 bases, the J end lost 8 bases, and 7 bases lay between the germline ends. CDR3 length: 13 amino acids. Germline lookup yields CDR1 MNHEY and CDR2 SMNVEV (reference sequence). CDR3 in amino acids: CASSLRPDSPLHF. CDR3 in DNA: TGTGCCAGCAGTTTAAGGCCTGATTCACCCCTCCACTTT.

This clonotype was recorded a few times. Written as DNA, the CDR3 is TGTGCCAGCAGCCTTGGGATGACAGGGGTCGGGGCCAACGTCCTGACTTTC. Protein: CASSLGMTGVGANVLTF. This chain connects TRBV14 to TRBJ2-6; 8 bases line up with TRBD1. Germline-derived CDR1 and CDR2 are SGHDN and FVKESK. The V and J ends lost 4 bases and 4 bases, in that order; junction bases with no gene match: 9. The CDR3 has 17 amino acids. Looking up the rest from reference TRBV14 and TRBJ2-6 gives the full variable domain: EAGVTQFPSHSVIEKGQTVTLRCDPISGHDNLYWYRRVMGKEIKFLLHFVKESKQDESGMPNNRFLAERTGGTYSTLKVQPAELEDSGVYFCASSLGMTGVGANVLTFGAGSRLTVL.

In this sample, this clonotype turned up a few times. This rearrangement joins TRBV29-1 to TRBJ1-2; D remains unclear. Germline CDR1 is SQVTM and CDR2 is ANQGSEA. The CDR3 covers 16 residues. Trimming removed 6 bases at V and 1 base at J, with 21 bases between. CDR3 sequence: CSVANPQRSFNYGYTF. CDR3 nucleotide sequence: TGCAGCGTAGCGAATCCCCAGAGGAGCTTTAACTATGGCTACACCTTC.